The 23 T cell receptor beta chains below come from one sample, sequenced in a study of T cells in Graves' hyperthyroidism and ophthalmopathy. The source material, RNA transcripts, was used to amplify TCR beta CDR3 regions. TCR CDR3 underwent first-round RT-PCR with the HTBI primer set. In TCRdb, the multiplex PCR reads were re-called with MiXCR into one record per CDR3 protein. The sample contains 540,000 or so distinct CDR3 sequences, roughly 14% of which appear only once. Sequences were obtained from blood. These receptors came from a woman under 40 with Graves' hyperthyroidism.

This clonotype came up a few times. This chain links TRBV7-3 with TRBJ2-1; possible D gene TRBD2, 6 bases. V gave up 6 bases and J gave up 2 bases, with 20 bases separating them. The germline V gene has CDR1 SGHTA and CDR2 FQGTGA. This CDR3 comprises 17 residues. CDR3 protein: CASSPSPGLSAYNEQFF. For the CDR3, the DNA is TGTGCCAGCAGTCCCTCTCCGGGACTCAGCGCCTACAATGAGCAGTTCTTC.

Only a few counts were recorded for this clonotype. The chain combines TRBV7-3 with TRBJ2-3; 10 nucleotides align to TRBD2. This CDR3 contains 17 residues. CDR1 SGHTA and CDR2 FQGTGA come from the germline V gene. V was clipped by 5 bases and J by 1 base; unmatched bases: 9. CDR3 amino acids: CASSADIGLAGTDTQYF. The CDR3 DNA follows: TGTGCCAGCAGCGCAGACATAGGACTAGCGGGCACAGATACGCAGTATTTT.

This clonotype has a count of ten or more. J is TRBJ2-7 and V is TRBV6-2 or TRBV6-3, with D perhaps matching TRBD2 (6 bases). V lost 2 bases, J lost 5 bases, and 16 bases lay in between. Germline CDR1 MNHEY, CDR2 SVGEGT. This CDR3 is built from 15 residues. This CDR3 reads CASSYPPDGGNEQYF. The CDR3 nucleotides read TGTGCCAGCAGTTACCCGCCCGACGGCGGGAACGAGCAGTACTTC.

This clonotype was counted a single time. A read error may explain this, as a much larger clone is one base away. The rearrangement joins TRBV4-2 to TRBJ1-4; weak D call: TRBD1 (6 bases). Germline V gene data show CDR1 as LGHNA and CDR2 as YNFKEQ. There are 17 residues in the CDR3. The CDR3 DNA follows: TGTGCCTGCAGCCTGGGACAAGATGTGTCCTTTGGGGAAAAACTGTTTTTT. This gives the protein CACSLGQDVSFGEKLFF.

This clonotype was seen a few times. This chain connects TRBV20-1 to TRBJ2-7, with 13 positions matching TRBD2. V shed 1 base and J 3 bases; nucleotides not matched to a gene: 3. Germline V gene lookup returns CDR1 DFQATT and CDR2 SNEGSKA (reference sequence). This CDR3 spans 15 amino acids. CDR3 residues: CSARGGLAGFYEQYF. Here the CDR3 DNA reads TGCAGTGCTAGAGGGGGACTAGCGGGATTCTACGAGCAGTACTTC.

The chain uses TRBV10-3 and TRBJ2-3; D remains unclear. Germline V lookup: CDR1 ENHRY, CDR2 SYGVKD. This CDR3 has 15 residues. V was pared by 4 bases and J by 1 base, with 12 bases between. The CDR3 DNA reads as TGTGCCATCAGTGCCACCACAATCCGCACAGATACGCAGTATTTT. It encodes CAISATTIRTDTQYF.

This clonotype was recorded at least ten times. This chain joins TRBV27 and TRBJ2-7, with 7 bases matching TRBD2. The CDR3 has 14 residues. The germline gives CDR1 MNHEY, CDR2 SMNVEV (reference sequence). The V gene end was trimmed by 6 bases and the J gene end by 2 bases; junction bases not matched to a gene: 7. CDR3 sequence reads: CASRRRGSTYEQYF. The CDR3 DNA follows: TGTGCCAGCAGGCGCCGCGGGAGTACCTACGAGCAGTACTTC.

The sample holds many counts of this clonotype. The CDR3 loop is CASSKDRNYGYTF. The CDR3, as DNA: TGTGCCAGCTCTAAGGACAGGAACTATGGCTACACCTTC. The chain recombines TRBV6-1 with TRBJ1-2, with 7 bases identical to TRBD1. The CDR3 sequence is 13 residues long. Losses at the gene ends were 8 bases for V and 2 bases for J; bases not matched to a gene: 5. The germline V gene has CDR1 MNHNS and CDR2 SASEGT.

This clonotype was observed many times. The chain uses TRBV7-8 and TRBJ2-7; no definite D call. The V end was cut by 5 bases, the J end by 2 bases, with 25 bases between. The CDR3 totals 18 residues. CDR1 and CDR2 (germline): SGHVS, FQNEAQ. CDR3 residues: CASSIVAAGSSSAYEQYF. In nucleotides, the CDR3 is TGTGCCAGCAGCATTGTGGCCGCCGGTTCGTCATCCGCCTACGAGCAGTACTTC. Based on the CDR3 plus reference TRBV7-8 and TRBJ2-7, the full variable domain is GAGVSQSPRYKVAKRGQDVALRCDPISGHVSLFWYQQALGQGPEFLTYFQNEAQLDKSGLPSDRFFAERPEGSVSTLKIQRTQQEDSAVYLCASSIVAAGSSSAYEQYFGPGTRLTVT.

The CDR3 sequence: CASSQGPAGTDEQYF. CDR3 in DNA: TGCGCCAGCAGCCAAGGCCCAGCGGGAACTGACGAGCAGTACTTC. The rearrangement joins TRBV4-1 to TRBJ2-7, with 7 bases that match TRBD2. The CDR3 sequence is 15 residues long. Trimming took 1 base from V and 5 from J; bases not matched to a gene: 8. Germline V gene data show CDR1 as MGHRA and CDR2 as YSYEKL.

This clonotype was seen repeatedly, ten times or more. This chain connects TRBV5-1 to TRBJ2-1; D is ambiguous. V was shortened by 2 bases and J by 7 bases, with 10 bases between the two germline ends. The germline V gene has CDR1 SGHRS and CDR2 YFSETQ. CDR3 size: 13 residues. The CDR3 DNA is TGCGCCAGCAGCTTAGAGGCGTGGAATGAGCAGTTCTTC. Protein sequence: CASSLEAWNEQFF.

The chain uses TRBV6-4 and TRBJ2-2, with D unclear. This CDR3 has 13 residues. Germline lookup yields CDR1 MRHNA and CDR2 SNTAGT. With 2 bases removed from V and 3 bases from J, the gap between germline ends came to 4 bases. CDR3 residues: CASSDGDTGELFF. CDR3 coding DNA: TGTGCCAGCAGTGACGGTGACACCGGGGAGCTGTTTTTT.

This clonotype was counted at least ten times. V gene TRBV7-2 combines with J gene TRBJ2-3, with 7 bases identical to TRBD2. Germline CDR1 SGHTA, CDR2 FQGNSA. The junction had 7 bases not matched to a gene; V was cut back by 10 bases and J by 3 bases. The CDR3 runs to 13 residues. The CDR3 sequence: CATPGGFTDTQYF. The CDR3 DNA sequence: TGTGCCACTCCCGGGGGGTTTACAGATACGCAGTATTTT.

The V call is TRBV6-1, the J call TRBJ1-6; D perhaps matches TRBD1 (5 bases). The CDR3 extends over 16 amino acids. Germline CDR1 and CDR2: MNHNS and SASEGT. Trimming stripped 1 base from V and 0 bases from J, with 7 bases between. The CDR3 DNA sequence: TGTGCCAGCAGTGAAGGACAGAGCTCCTATAATTCACCCCTCCACTTT. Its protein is CASSEGQSSYNSPLHF.

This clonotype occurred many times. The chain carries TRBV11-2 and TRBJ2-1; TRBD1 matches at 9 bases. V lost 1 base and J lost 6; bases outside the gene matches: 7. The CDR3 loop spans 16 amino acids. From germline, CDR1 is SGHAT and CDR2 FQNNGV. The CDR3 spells CASSLAPDRGFNEQFF. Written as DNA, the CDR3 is TGTGCCAGCAGCTTAGCCCCGGACAGGGGTTTCAATGAGCAGTTCTTC.

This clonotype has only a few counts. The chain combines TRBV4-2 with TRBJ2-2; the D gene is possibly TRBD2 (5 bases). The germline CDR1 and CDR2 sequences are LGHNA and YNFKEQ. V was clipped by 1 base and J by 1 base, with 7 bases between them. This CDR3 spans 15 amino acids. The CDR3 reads CASSQAGLNTGELFF. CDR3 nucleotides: TGTGCCAGCAGCCAAGCGGGATTGAACACCGGGGAGCTGTTTTTT.

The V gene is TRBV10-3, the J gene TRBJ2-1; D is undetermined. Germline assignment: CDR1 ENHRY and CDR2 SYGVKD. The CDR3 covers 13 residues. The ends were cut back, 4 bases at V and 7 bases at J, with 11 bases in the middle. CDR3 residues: CAISGNRENEQFF. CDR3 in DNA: TGTGCCATCAGTGGTAATCGAGAGAATGAGCAGTTCTTC.

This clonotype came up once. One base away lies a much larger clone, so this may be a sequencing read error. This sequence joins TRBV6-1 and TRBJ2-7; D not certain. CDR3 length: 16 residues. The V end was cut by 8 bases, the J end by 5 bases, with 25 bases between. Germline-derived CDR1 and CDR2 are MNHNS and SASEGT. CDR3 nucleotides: TGTGCCAGCTCCATGCAAACCGGGTCTCCTTCGGACGAGCAGTACTTC. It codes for CASSMQTGSPSDEQYF.

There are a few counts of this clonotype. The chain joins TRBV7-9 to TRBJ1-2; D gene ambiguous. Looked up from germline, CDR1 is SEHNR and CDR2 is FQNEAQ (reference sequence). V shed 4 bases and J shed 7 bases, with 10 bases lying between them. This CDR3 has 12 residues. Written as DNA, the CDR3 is TGTGCCAGCAGCTCCCTAAGATCTGGCTACACCTTC. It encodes CASSSLRSGYTF. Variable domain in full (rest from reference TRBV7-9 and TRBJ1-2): DTGVSQNPRHKITKRGQNVTFRCDPISEHNRLYWYRQTLGQGPEFLTYFQNEAQLEKSRLLSDRFSAERPKGSFSTLEIQRTEQGDSAMYLCASSSLRSGYTFGSGTRLTVV.

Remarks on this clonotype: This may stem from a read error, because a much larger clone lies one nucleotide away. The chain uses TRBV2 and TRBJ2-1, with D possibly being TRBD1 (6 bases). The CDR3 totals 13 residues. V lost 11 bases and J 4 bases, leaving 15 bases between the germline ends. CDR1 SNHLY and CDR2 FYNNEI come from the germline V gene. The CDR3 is CAGKGHDYNEQFF. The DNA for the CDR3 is TGTGCCGGCAAGGGACACGATTACAATGAGCAGTTCTTC.

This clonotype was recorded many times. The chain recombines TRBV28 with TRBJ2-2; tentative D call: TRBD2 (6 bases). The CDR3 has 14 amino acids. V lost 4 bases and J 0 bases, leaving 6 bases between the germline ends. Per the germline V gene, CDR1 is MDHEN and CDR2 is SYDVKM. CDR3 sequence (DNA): TGTGCCAGCAGTTGGGGGGCGAACACCGGGGAGCTGTTTTTT. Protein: CASSWGANTGELFF.

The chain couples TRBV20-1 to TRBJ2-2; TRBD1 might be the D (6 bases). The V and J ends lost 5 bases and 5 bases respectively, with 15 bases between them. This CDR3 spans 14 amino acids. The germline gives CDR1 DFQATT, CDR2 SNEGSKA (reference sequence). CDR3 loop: CSAFDLRGTGELFF. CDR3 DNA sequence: TGCAGTGCTTTCGATTTGAGGGGGACCGGGGAGCTGTTTTTT.

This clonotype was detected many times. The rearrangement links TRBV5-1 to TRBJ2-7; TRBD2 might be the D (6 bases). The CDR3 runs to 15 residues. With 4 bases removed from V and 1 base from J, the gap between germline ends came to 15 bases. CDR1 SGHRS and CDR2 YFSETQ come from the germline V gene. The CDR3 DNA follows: TGCGCCAGCAGCCCCGGAGGGACGGCATCCTACGAGCAGTACTTC. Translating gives CASSPGGTASYEQYF. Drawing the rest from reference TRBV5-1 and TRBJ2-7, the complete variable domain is KAGVTQTPRYLIKTRGQQVTLSCSPISGHRSVSWYQQTPGQGLQFLFEYFSETQRNKGNFPGRFSGRQFSNSRSEMNVSTLELGDSALYLCASSPGGTASYEQYFGPGTRLTVT.